What follows describes a single T cell receptor beta chain. The antigen is not known. The same CDR3 is also encoded by other DNA sequences in this sample. These data are taken from a study of shared clonotypes between healthy human individuals. Looking at the study overall: CD8 memory received one plate per donor, CD8 naive two, CD4 memory three and CD4 naive three. Study findings and constraints: Generally, estimated richness proved larger in naive subsets than it did in memory subsets. There were few donors, and this limited the genetic and exposure-history diversity represented. Large sequencing depth failed to make sorted-subset sequencing complete, rarefaction showed.

The CDR3 sequence is 10 residues long. The V end was cut by 3 bases, the J end by 10 bases, with 7 bases between. Germline CDR1 is SQVTM and CDR2 is ANQGSEA. Sequencing was performed with immunoSEQ multiplex PCR; in TCRdb, only in-frame clones are kept and a portion is missing. The sample carries around 2,000,000 clones, approximately 95% recorded once. Terminally differentiated effector memory CD45RA+ cells were excluded from the naive CD8 cells, which were CD45RO-negative and positively selected for CCR7. The rearrangement uses TRBV29-1 and TRBJ2-1; no clear D gene. This TCR derives from a man younger than 35 in good health. Sequences were obtained from naive CD8+ T cells sorted from blood. The CDR3 region is CSVDHNEQFF. Here the CDR3 DNA reads TGCAGCGTTGACCATAACGAGCAGTTCTTC.